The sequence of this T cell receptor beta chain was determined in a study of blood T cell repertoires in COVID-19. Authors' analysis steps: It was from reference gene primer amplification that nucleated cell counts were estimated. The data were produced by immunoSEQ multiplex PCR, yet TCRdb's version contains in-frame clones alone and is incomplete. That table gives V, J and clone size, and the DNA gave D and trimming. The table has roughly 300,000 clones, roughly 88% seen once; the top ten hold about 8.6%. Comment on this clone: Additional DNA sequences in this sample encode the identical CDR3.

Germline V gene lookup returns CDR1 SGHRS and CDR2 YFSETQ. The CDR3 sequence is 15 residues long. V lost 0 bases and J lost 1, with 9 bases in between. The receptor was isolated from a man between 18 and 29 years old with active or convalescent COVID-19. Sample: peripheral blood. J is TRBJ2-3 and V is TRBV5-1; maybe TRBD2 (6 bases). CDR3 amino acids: CASSLELAGTDTQYF. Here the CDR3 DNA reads TGCGCCAGCAGCTTGGAATTAGCGGGCACAGATACGCAGTATTTT.